This TCR beta chain is drawn from a study of PD-L1 blockade in urothelial cancer. About the research overall: Blood analysis took place 3 weeks (second dose) and 6 weeks after treatment start. T cells were recovered from blood samples at a median of approximately 150,000.

The CDR3 consists of 13 residues. After removal of 7 bases from V and 8 bases from J, the junction contained 8 bases not matched to a gene. The V gene's germline CDR1 is MNHNS and CDR2 SASEGT. On this clone itself: Its antigen is not identified.

Findings of the study overall: Clones that were tumor-associated expanded more in the blood of durable-benefit patients at 3 weeks.

Generated by immunoSEQ multiplex PCR, the TCRdb table keeps only in-frame clones and is missing some. The profile covers tens of thousands of clones, with over 75% appearing a single time and 3.5% taken by the ten largest. The clonotype comes from a man aged 65-85 years with urothelial cancer. V is TRBV6-1 and J is TRBJ2-1; 7 bases agree with TRBD2. The sample in question was PBMCs, obtained around atezolizumab (anti-PD-L1) treatment. The CDR3 loop is CASIVVGGDEQFF. CDR3 DNA sequence: TGTGCCAGCATTGTGGTGGGAGGGGATGAGCAGTTCTTC.